The 27 T cell receptor beta chains given below trace back to one sample, sequenced in a study of shared T cell receptors in the human thymus. Sequenced by immunoSEQ multiplex PCR; TCRdb stores in-frame clones only, minus some. The sample lists 700,000 or so clones, 80% to 90% seen once, with roughly 0.01% in the top ten. These records were also assigned to another study, of human thymus T cells.

Sequenced sample: thymocytes. Receptors were obtained from a girl less than two years old with a congenital heart defect.

This clone was counted only a few times. The chain links TRBV5-1 to TRBJ2-3; 9 bases map to TRBD2. Germline V CDR1 and CDR2: SGHRS, YFSETQ. With 4 bases clipped from V and 5 bases from J, the junction kept 14 bases outside the gene matches. There are 17 residues in the CDR3. CDR3 in amino acids: CASSTGGSGGPLDTQYF. CDR3 DNA sequence: TGCGCCAGCAGCACGGGTGGTAGCGGGGGACCCCTAGATACGCAGTATTTT.

The chain has TRBV5-1 and TRBJ2-1; D might be TRBD2 (6 bases). The germline V gene has CDR1 SGHRS and CDR2 YFSETQ. The CDR3 is 16 residues long. V dropped 1 base and J dropped 8 bases, with 19 bases sitting between them. CDR3 region: CASSLPGVTLVDEQFF. The CDR3 DNA reads as TGCGCCAGCAGCTTGCCGGGGGTCACCCTTGTTGATGAGCAGTTCTTC. Together with reference TRBV5-1 and TRBJ2-1, the CDR3 gives the full variable domain: KAGVTQTPRYLIKTRGQQVTLSCSPISGHRSVSWYQQTPGQGLQFLFEYFSETQRNKGNFPGRFSGRQFSNSRSEMNVSTLELGDSALYLCASSLPGVTLVDEQFFGPGTRLTVL.

This rearrangement joins TRBV5-6 to TRBJ1-6; tentatively, D is TRBD1 (5 bases). The V gene's germline CDR1 is SGHDT and CDR2 YYEEEE. The CDR3 extends over 17 amino acids. The V and J ends lost 0 bases and 1 base respectively, with 11 bases between them. The CDR3 DNA sequence: TGTGCCAGCAGCTTGGACAGGCTAGAGTCCTATAATTCACCCCTCCACTTT. Protein: CASSLDRLESYNSPLHF. Filled out from reference TRBV5-6 and TRBJ1-6, the complete variable domain reads DAGVTQSPTHLIKTRGQQVTLRCSPKSGHDTVSWYQQALGQGPQFIFQYYEEEERQRGNFPDRFSGHQFPNYSSELNVNALLLGDSALYLCASSLDRLESYNSPLHFGNGTRLTVT.

The chain has TRBV5-8 and TRBJ2-3; D gene ambiguous. Germline loops: CDR1 SGHTS, CDR2 YDEGEE. This CDR3 is 16 amino acids long. V was cut by 5 bases and J by 5 bases, with 21 bases left in between. The CDR3 loop reads CASRVEAAQWVDTQYF. The DNA of the CDR3 is TGTGCCAGCAGGGTAGAGGCAGCCCAGTGGGTAGATACGCAGTATTTT.

This chain joins TRBV15 and TRBJ2-1; 12 positions agree with TRBD2. This CDR3 is built from 15 residues. Per the germline V gene, CDR1 is LNHNV and CDR2 is YYDKDF (reference sequence). V shed 2 bases, J shed 8 bases, and the junction held 4 bases outside the gene matches. In DNA, the CDR3 is TGTGCCACCAGCAGAACGACTAGCGGGGGCCATGAGCAGTTCTTC. Protein product: CATSRTTSGGHEQFF.

This clone was observed a few times. The sample contains more than one DNA sequence encoding this CDR3. The chain joins TRBV27 to TRBJ2-7; D is possibly TRBD1 (5 bases). The V end lost 4 bases, the J end lost 4 bases, and 8 bases lay between the germline ends. Germline CDR1 and CDR2: MNHEY and SMNVEV (reference sequence). The CDR3 spans 12 residues. The CDR3 here is CASSSPGYEQYF. The DNA for the CDR3 is TGTGCCAGCAGTTCGCCAGGGTACGAGCAGTACTTC.

The chain combines TRBV5-6 with TRBJ2-7; TRBD1 matches at 8 bases. Germline V gives CDR1 SGHDT, CDR2 YYEEEE. Trimming cost V 0 bases and J 4 bases; bases outside gene matches: 6. This CDR3 is built from 15 residues. The CDR3 DNA follows: TGTGCCAGCAGCTTGGGAGGGCAGGGGGCGTACGAGCAGTACTTC. Translating it yields CASSLGGQGAYEQYF.

The chain carries TRBV18 and TRBJ1-4, with TRBD1 as a possible D gene (6 bases). V lost 2 bases and J 5 bases, leaving 15 bases between the germline ends. The CDR3 is 16 residues long. Germline-derived CDR1 and CDR2 are KGHSH and LQKENI. The chain's CDR3 is CASSPLKGELNEKLFF. CDR3 DNA sequence: TGTGCCAGCTCACCATTAAAGGGGGAGCTCAATGAAAAACTGTTTTTT.

The chain is built from TRBV13 and TRBJ1-2; D is ambiguous. Germline V gives CDR1 PRHDT, CDR2 FYEKMQ (reference sequence). The V and J ends lost 2 bases and 4 bases respectively, with 8 bases between them. This CDR3 contains 13 residues. CDR3 amino acids: CASSLWAFYGYTF. CDR3 DNA sequence: TGTGCCAGCAGCTTATGGGCCTTCTATGGCTACACCTTC.

J is TRBJ1-1 and V is TRBV4-3; 7 bases are a match to TRBD1. V was clipped by 0 bases and J by 1 base; unmatched bases: 8. CDR3 length: 17 amino acids. Germline V lookup: CDR1 LGHNA, CDR2 YSLEER. The CDR3: CASSQDLRGQRNTEAFF. DNA of the CDR3: TGCGCCAGCAGCCAAGATTTGAGGGGACAGAGGAACACTGAAGCTTTCTTT.

The chain joins TRBV2 to TRBJ1-1; weak D call: TRBD1 (6 bases). The CDR3 is 14 amino acids. The germline gives CDR1 SNHLY, CDR2 FYNNEI. Trimming removed 5 bases from V and 8 bases from J, with 18 bases in between. DNA of the CDR3: TGTGCCAGCAGTTACTCCGGGACACCCAGAGAAGCTTTCTTT. Protein: CASSYSGTPREAFF.

V is TRBV6-6 and J is TRBJ1-2; 7 bases fit TRBD1. J gave up 4 bases and V 6 bases, and 11 bases lay outside the gene matches. Germline V gene sequence: CDR1 MNHNY, CDR2 SVGAGI (reference sequence). The CDR3 is made up of 15 amino acids. CDR3 nucleotide sequence: TGTGCCAGCAGCGAAACCCCGGGACAGCTCTATGGCTACACCTTC. Translated, it gives CASSETPGQLYGYTF.

This clone was observed a few times. This chain links TRBV6-1 with TRBJ1-5; 9 bases map to TRBD1. Germline V gene data show CDR1 as MNHNS and CDR2 as SASEGT. The CDR3 length is 15 residues. The V gene end was trimmed by 2 bases and the J gene end by 2 bases; junction bases not matched to a gene: 1. The CDR3 DNA sequence: TGTGCCAGCAGTGAACGGGACAGGGGCAATCAGCCCCAGCATTTT. Translation gives CASSERDRGNQPQHF.

The genes are TRBV4-3 and TRBJ1-2; TRBD1 might be the D (5 bases). Per germline, CDR1 LGHNA and CDR2 YSLEER. Trimming pared 4 bases from V and 5 bases from J, leaving 20 bases between. The CDR3 spans 16 residues. The CDR3 protein is CASSRKKQVSPYGYTF. The CDR3 DNA reads TGCGCCAGCAGCCGAAAGAAACAGGTGTCGCCTTATGGCTACACCTTC.

The rearrangement joins TRBV20-1 to TRBJ1-2; 7 bases line up with TRBD1. Losses at the gene ends were 5 bases for V and 6 bases for J; bases not matched to a gene: 3. Germline assignment: CDR1 DFQATT and CDR2 SNEGSKA (reference sequence). This CDR3 is 11 amino acids long. The CDR3 DNA reads as TGCAGTGCTCCAGGGGGTGATGGCTACACCTTC. It yields the protein CSAPGGDGYTF.

The chain employs TRBV29-1 and TRBJ2-2, with 7 bases fitting TRBD2. Per germline, CDR1 SQVTM and CDR2 ANQGSEA. The CDR3 spans 16 residues. V lost 7 bases, J lost 4 bases, and 15 bases stayed unmatched. The CDR3 spells CSARGGSSLSTGELFF. In DNA, the CDR3 is TGCAGCGCTCGGGGAGGGTCGAGTTTGAGCACCGGGGAGCTGTTTTTT.

This clone was counted once. This rearrangement joins TRBV7-9 to TRBJ2-1; 7 nucleotides line up with TRBD2. There are 15 residues in the CDR3. The germline CDR1 and CDR2 sequences are SEHNR and FQNEAQ (reference sequence). After removal of 5 bases from V and 10 bases from J, the junction contained 14 bases not matched to a gene. For the CDR3, the DNA is TGTGCCAGCAGCCCTCTCAGCGGGGAGACCCGGGAGCAGTTCTTC. Its translation is CASSPLSGETREQFF.

This chain's CDR3 is CASRDKQGLQETQYF. The DNA for the CDR3 is TGTGCCAGCAGGGATAAACAGGGGCTACAAGAGACCCAGTACTTC. This sequence joins TRBV7-9 and TRBJ2-5; the match to TRBD1 covers 7 bases. The CDR3 runs 15 residues. V lost 6 bases and J lost 2; bases outside the gene matches: 9. Germline CDR1 and CDR2: SEHNR and FQNEAQ (reference sequence).

V is TRBV5-6 and J is TRBJ1-3; TRBD1 might be the D (6 bases). The CDR3 has 19 amino acids. The V gene lost 4 bases and the J gene lost 0 bases, with 23 bases spanning the gap. The germline V gene has CDR1 SGHDT and CDR2 YYEEEE. The CDR3 DNA is TGTGCCAGCAGCCCCCCGCGGGGGCATGCCGTCCCCTCTGGAAACACCATATATTTT. Its protein is CASSPPRGHAVPSGNTIYF.

The V gene is TRBV6-5, the J gene TRBJ1-1, with a possible D match to TRBD1 (5 bases). Trimming removed 0 bases at V and 3 bases at J, with 11 bases between. Germline loops: CDR1 MNHEY, CDR2 SVGAGI. The CDR3 totals 15 residues. The CDR3 here is CASSYSEGRDTEAFF. The CDR3 bases are TGTGCCAGCAGTTACTCGGAGGGGCGGGACACTGAAGCTTTCTTT.

The chain has TRBV29-1 and TRBJ2-3; 7 bases are shared with TRBD2. The V gene's germline CDR1 is SQVTM and CDR2 ANQGSEA. Losses at the gene ends were 4 bases for V and 4 bases for J; bases not matched to a gene: 8. CDR3 length: 14 amino acids. CDR3 amino acids: CSVGPGGGPDTQYF. The CDR3 DNA reads TGCAGCGTTGGGCCGGGGGGAGGTCCAGATACGCAGTATTTT.

This chain uses TRBV14 with TRBJ1-2, with D unclear. V lost 0 bases and J 6 bases, leaving 14 bases between the germline ends. Germline loops: CDR1 SGHDN, CDR2 FVKESK. This CDR3 is 15 amino acids long. The CDR3 DNA reads TGTGCCAGCAGCCAAGAGGCAACGGTAGAGGATGGCTACACCTTC. Translation: CASSQEATVEDGYTF.

This clone was found a few times. The chain is built from TRBV20-1 and TRBJ1-2, with D tentatively TRBD1 (5 bases). This CDR3 contains 9 residues. Germline V gene lookup returns CDR1 DFQATT and CDR2 SNEGSKA (reference sequence). V lost 6 bases to trimming and J lost 8 bases, with 7 bases between them. CDR3 bases: TGCAGTGCCCCAGGGGGCTACACCTTC. Protein product: CSAPGGYTF.

V and J are TRBV7-3 and TRBJ2-5; D perhaps matches TRBD2 (6 bases). The CDR3 totals 16 residues. Trimming pared 5 bases from V and 2 bases from J, leaving 18 bases between. The germline gives CDR1 SGHTA, CDR2 FQGTGA. DNA of the CDR3: TGTGCCAGCAGCCACGGGGGTAGTGTAACTCAAGAGACCCAGTACTTC. This gives the protein CASSHGGSVTQETQYF.

The rearrangement uses TRBV27 and TRBJ2-6; unclear D gene. CDR3 size: 13 residues. Trimming stripped 6 bases from V and 0 bases from J, with 3 bases between. Germline V gene sequence: CDR1 MNHEY, CDR2 SMNVEV (reference sequence). The CDR3 bases are TGTGCCAGCAGACACTCTGGGGCCAACGTCCTGACTTTC. This gives the protein CASRHSGANVLTF. The complete variable domain, with remaining parts taken from reference TRBV27 and TRBJ2-6, reads EAQVTQNPRYLITVTGKKLTVTCSQNMNHEYMSWYRQDPGLGLRQIYYSMNVEVTDKGDVPEGYKVSRKEKRNFPLILESPSPNQTSLYFCASRHSGANVLTFGAGSRLTVL.

This chain links TRBV4-1 with TRBJ2-7, with 9 bases matching TRBD2. The CDR3 has 14 amino acids. Germline V gene lookup returns CDR1 MGHRA and CDR2 YSYEKL. V lost 3 bases, J lost 4 bases, and 4 bases stayed unmatched. The CDR3 reads CASSQKRGAYEQYF. CDR3 DNA sequence: TGCGCCAGCAGCCAGAAGCGGGGGGCGTACGAGCAGTACTTC.

This clone was observed a handful of times. V and J are TRBV19 and TRBJ1-5; D is perhaps TRBD1 (6 bases). Germline V lookup: CDR1 LNHDA, CDR2 SQIVND (reference sequence). V was trimmed by 7 bases and J by 3 bases, leaving 16 bases between them. CDR3 length equals 15 residues. The CDR3 DNA is TGTGCCAGTAATAAGGGACACCTGCCCAATCAGCCCCAGCATTTT. It encodes CASNKGHLPNQPQHF.